These 30 T cell receptor beta chains were all obtained from the same sample, sequenced in a study of persistence of HIV-infected CD4 T cells. This was the immunoSEQ version 4 assay in survey mode. Some clones are missing from TCRdb's copy, which holds only in-frame ones; the method was immunoSEQ multiplex PCR. The table records about 40,000 clones, about nine tenths of them present only once. No antigen has been identified for these receptors. Anti-CD3/anti-CD28 beads served as a nonspecific positive control stimulus. Sorting selected CD4+ T cells upregulating both CD40 ligand and CD69. The input for sequencing was CD4+ T cells sorted from PBMCs after approximately 19-hour stimulation, taken from a patient who received antiretroviral therapy. Source of these receptors: an adult man with HIV who was CMV-seropositive.

The rearrangement links TRBV19 to TRBJ2-7, with D uncertain. The CDR3 has 8 residues. Trimming pared 3 bases from V and 13 bases from J, leaving 4 bases between. Germline CDR1 is LNHDA and CDR2 is SQIVND (reference sequence). The CDR3 spells CASSMHYF. The CDR3 nucleotides read TGTGCCAGTAGTATGCACTACTTC.

The rearrangement uses TRBV5-6 and TRBJ2-7; 7 nucleotides line up with TRBD2. Looked up from germline, CDR1 is SGHDT and CDR2 is YYEEEE. The CDR3 contains 15 residues. The V segment lost 4 bases and the J segment 0 bases; nucleotides outside the gene matches: 7. The CDR3 loop is CASSTKREPSYEQYF. CDR3 nucleotides: TGTGCCAGCAGCACCAAGCGGGAACCCTCCTACGAGCAGTACTTC.

This rearrangement joins TRBV7-2 to TRBJ2-7; 9 bases are shared with TRBD2. In germline, CDR1 is SGHTA, CDR2 FQGNSA. This CDR3 region has 16 residues. The junction had 5 bases not matched to a gene; V was cut back by 0 bases and J by 2 bases. As DNA, the CDR3 is TGTGCCAGCAGCTTAGCGGCTAGCGGGACCACCTACGAGCAGTACTTC. Translated: CASSLAASGTTYEQYF.

The CDR3 nucleotides read TGTGCCAGCTCACTTCAGCCATCAGTGAGGCCCGGGCGGGAGACCCAGTACTTC. Residues: CASSLQPSVRPGRETQYF. The chain joins TRBV18 to TRBJ2-5, with D hard to call. The ends were cut back, 4 bases at V and 5 bases at J, with 26 bases in the middle. The CDR3 consists of 18 residues. The germline V gene has CDR1 KGHSH and CDR2 LQKENI. Combining the CDR3 with reference TRBV18 and TRBJ2-5 gives the whole variable domain NAGVMQNPRHLVRRRGQEARLRCSPMKGHSHVYWYRQLPEEGLKFMVYLQKENIIDESGMPKERFSAEFPKEGPSILRIQQVVRGDSAAYFCASSLQPSVRPGRETQYFGPGTRLLVL.

The V and J genes are TRBV20-1 and TRBJ1-4, with D possibly matching TRBD1 (5 bases). Trimming stripped 3 bases from V and 3 bases from J, with 8 bases between. Germline V gives CDR1 DFQATT, CDR2 SNEGSKA (reference sequence). This CDR3 contains 13 residues. The CDR3 coding sequence is TGCAGTGCTAGTAAGGGACCTAATGAAAAACTGTTTTTT. Translation: CSASKGPNEKLFF.

V and J are TRBV16 and TRBJ2-5; D may be TRBD1 (6 bases). Germline V gene sequence: CDR1 KGHSY, CDR2 FQNENV. This CDR3 comprises 14 residues. Trimming took 0 bases from V and 1 from J, leaving 6 bases between them. CDR3 sequence reads: CASSQSQGQETQYF. The CDR3 coding sequence is TGTGCCAGCAGCCAATCACAGGGCCAAGAGACCCAGTACTTC.

The gene calls are TRBV2 and TRBJ1-2, with 11 bases fitting TRBD1. Trimming removed 11 bases from V and 2 bases from J; junction bases left unmatched: 19. This CDR3 contains 18 residues. Germline V lookup: CDR1 SNHLY, CDR2 FYNNEI. The CDR3 region is CARGGMADRGRRNYGYTF. The DNA for the CDR3 is TGTGCCCGCGGGGGGATGGCGGACAGGGGGCGTAGGAACTATGGCTACACCTTC.

This clone was counted once. The chain combines TRBV3-1 (or the pseudogene TRBV3-2) with TRBJ2-7; weak D call: TRBD2 (5 bases). This CDR3 spans 14 amino acids. The V gene's germline CDR1 is LGHDT and CDR2 YNNKEL (reference sequence). Trimming left V 0 bases short and J 4 bases short, with 10 bases between. In nucleotides, the CDR3 is TGTGCCAGCAGCCAAGAGAGTAGCGTGTACGAGCAGTACTTC. The encoded protein is CASSQESSVYEQYF.

The J gene is TRBJ1-5, the V gene TRBV7-2; TRBD1 is a possible D gene (5 bases). The CDR3 is made up of 16 amino acids. From germline, CDR1 is SGHTA and CDR2 FQGNSA. Trimming pared 5 bases from V and 0 bases from J, leaving 14 bases between. The CDR3 sequence: CASSKRTPYSNQPQHF. The CDR3 bases are TGTGCCAGCAGCAAACGGACACCTTATAGCAATCAGCCCCAGCATTTT.

The chain links TRBV6-5 to TRBJ2-7; the match to TRBD1 covers 8 bases. V lost 4 bases, J lost 4 bases, and 6 bases stayed unmatched. CDR3 size: 14 residues. The germline V gene has CDR1 MNHEY and CDR2 SVGAGI. CDR3 DNA sequence: TGTGCCAGCAGTTCTCCCGGGACAGGATACGAGCAGTACTTC. Translated, it gives CASSSPGTGYEQYF.

The DNA for the CDR3 is TGTGCCAGCAGTTTAGCGGGATTAAACACCGGGGAGCTGTTTTTT. Its protein product is CASSLAGLNTGELFF. The rearrangement uses TRBV6-5 and TRBJ2-2; 8 bases fit TRBD2. There are 15 residues in the CDR3. Germline lookup yields CDR1 MNHEY and CDR2 SVGAGI. Trimming cost V 4 bases and J 2 bases; bases outside gene matches: 3.

CDR3 in amino acids: CASSSNRGEMNTEAFF. The CDR3, as DNA: TGCGCCAGCAGCTCCAACAGGGGGGAGATGAACACTGAAGCTTTCTTT. This chain links TRBV5-1 with TRBJ1-1; 8 bases map to TRBD1. Germline V CDR1 and CDR2: SGHRS, YFSETQ. The CDR3 is made up of 16 amino acids. Trimming at V came to 3 bases and at J to 0 bases, leaving 7 bases not matched to a gene.

This sequence joins TRBV29-1 and TRBJ2-7; 10 bases match TRBD1. J gave up 5 bases and V 5 bases, and 6 bases lay outside the gene matches. The CDR3 contains 13 residues. Germline CDR1 and CDR2: SQVTM and ANQGSEA. The CDR3 sequence: CSVNPGTGDEQYF. In nucleotides, the CDR3 is TGCAGCGTTAACCCCGGGACAGGGGACGAGCAGTACTTC.

This chain links TRBV3-1 (or the pseudogene TRBV3-2) with TRBJ2-7; D is tentatively TRBD1 or TRBD2 (5 bases each). The CDR3 runs to 12 residues. Trimming left V 3 bases short and J 5 bases short, with 8 bases between. Looked up from germline, CDR1 is LGHDT and CDR2 is YNNKEL (reference sequence). The CDR3 bases are TGTGCCAGCAGCCATGGGGACCACGAGCAGTACTTC. Translation: CASSHGDHEQYF.

The count of this clone is one. V gene TRBV30 combines with J gene TRBJ2-1; no definite D call. The CDR3 is made up of 13 amino acids. With 3 bases removed from V and 5 bases from J, the gap between germline ends came to 11 bases. Per germline, CDR1 GTSNPN and CDR2 SVGIG (reference sequence). CDR3 sequence: CAWSTEKNNEQFF. Written as DNA, the CDR3 is TGTGCCTGGAGCACAGAAAAAAACAATGAGCAGTTCTTC.

Here the CDR3 reads CAIKDVSNQPQHF. CDR3 coding DNA: TGTGCCATCAAAGACGTTAGCAATCAGCCCCAGCATTTT. The chain links TRBV10-3 to TRBJ1-5, with D unresolved. The CDR3 is 13 residues long. V lost 7 bases, J lost 0 bases, and 7 bases lay in between. Germline V gene sequence: CDR1 ENHRY, CDR2 SYGVKD.

The genes are TRBV30 and TRBJ1-2; tentatively, D is TRBD1 (5 bases). The CDR3 is 12 amino acids. With 7 bases removed from V and 6 bases from J, the gap between germline ends came to 15 bases. Looked up from germline, CDR1 is GTSNPN and CDR2 is SVGIG (reference sequence). The CDR3 DNA is TGTGCCTCCTCTCAGGGATTCGATGGCTACACCTTC. Its translation is CASSQGFDGYTF.

The rearrangement uses TRBV20-1 and TRBJ1-5, with D hard to call. Trimming cost V 3 bases and J 1 base, with 13 bases left between them. This CDR3 spans 15 amino acids. The V gene's germline CDR1 is DFQATT and CDR2 SNEGSKA (reference sequence). The CDR3 region is CSASDGYRSNQPQHF. DNA of the CDR3: TGCAGTGCTAGTGACGGATATAGAAGCAATCAGCCCCAGCATTTT.

This chain links TRBV12-3 or TRBV12-4 with TRBJ2-1; D ambiguous. V shed 2 bases and J shed 4 bases, with 6 bases lying between them. CDR3 size: 13 residues. CDR3 sequence reads: CASSLIRYNEQFF. CDR3 DNA: TGTGCCAGCAGTTTAATCAGATACAATGAGCAGTTCTTC.

This clone came up once. The V and J genes are TRBV10-3 and TRBJ1-6; TRBD1 agrees at 7 bases. Trimming cost V 6 bases and J 10 bases; bases outside gene matches: 9. CDR1 is ENHRY, CDR2 SYGVKD, per germline. This CDR3 contains 14 residues. The CDR3 nucleotides are TGTGCCATCAGCCCGGGACAGCGAGGGTCACCCCTCCACTTT. It translates to CAISPGQRGSPLHF.

The V call is TRBV6-2 or TRBV6-3, the J call TRBJ2-7; TRBD2 matches 11 bases. V was pared by 6 bases and J by 4 bases, with 5 bases of the junction left unmatched. The germline gives CDR1 MNHEY, CDR2 SVGEGT. The CDR3 covers 14 residues. The CDR3 DNA reads TGTGCCAGCAGCTTTAGCGGGAGGGGGTACGAGCAGTACTTC. It yields the protein CASSFSGRGYEQYF.

The chain joins TRBV28 to TRBJ2-1, with D possibly matching TRBD1 (6 bases). There are 14 residues in the CDR3. V lost 6 bases and J lost 5, with 14 bases in between. CDR1 is MDHEN and CDR2 is SYDVKM in the germline V gene. The CDR3 nucleotides are TGTGCCAGCAGCTTAGGGTACAGGGACAATGAGCAGTTCTTC. This gives the protein CASSLGYRDNEQFF.

This clone was recorded a few times. The V call is TRBV7-2, the J call TRBJ1-5; D is ambiguous. The CDR3 is 14 residues long. Between the trimmed V and J ends, which lost 3 bases and 3 bases, there was a span of 9 bases. Germline assignment: CDR1 SGHTA and CDR2 FQGNSA. The CDR3 spells CASSFGPNNQPQHF. The CDR3 DNA reads as TGTGCCAGCAGCTTCGGACCTAACAATCAGCCCCAGCATTTT.

This chain links TRBV27 with TRBJ2-1; weak D call: TRBD2 (5 bases). CDR1 MNHEY and CDR2 SMNVEV come from the germline V gene (reference sequence). With 7 bases removed from V and 0 bases from J, the gap between germline ends came to 16 bases. This CDR3 comprises 16 residues. The CDR3 loop reads CASNLKAVGSYNEQFF. CDR3 nucleotide sequence: TGTGCCAGCAACCTAAAAGCGGTGGGCTCCTACAATGAGCAGTTCTTC.

The chain uses TRBV5-1 and TRBJ1-3; possibly TRBD1 for D (6 bases). Trimming stripped 1 base from V and 4 bases from J, with 12 bases between. Germline V gene data show CDR1 as SGHRS and CDR2 as YFSETQ. CDR3 length: 15 amino acids. DNA for the CDR3: TGCGCCAGCAGCTTGTTAGGGGGAGGAGGAAACACCATATATTTT. It specifies CASSLLGGGGNTIYF.

This chain links TRBV11-2 with TRBJ2-7; tentatively, D is TRBD1 (6 bases). Germline-derived CDR1 and CDR2 are SGHAT and FQNNGV. CDR3 size: 14 residues. V was cut by 3 bases and J by 5 bases, with 14 bases left in between. The CDR3 sequence: CASSLLTGSNEQYF. The DNA for the CDR3 is TGTGCCAGCAGCTTGTTAACAGGGAGTAACGAGCAGTACTTC.

The rearrangement uses TRBV27 and TRBJ2-7; D may be TRBD2 (6 bases). The length of the CDR3 is 15 residues. V was cut by 3 bases and J by 2 bases, with 14 bases left in between. The germline CDR1 and CDR2 sequences are MNHEY and SMNVEV (reference sequence). The CDR3 DNA reads TGTGCCAGCAGTTTTTTGCGGGGCAGCCCCTACGAGCAGTACTTC. Protein sequence: CASSFLRGSPYEQYF.

This chain connects TRBV5-1 to TRBJ1-1; no reliable D call. Germline V CDR1 and CDR2: SGHRS, YFSETQ. The CDR3 length is 15 residues. The V gene lost 4 bases and the J gene lost 7 bases, with 20 bases spanning the gap. The CDR3 sequence: CASSTDSSTGSEAFF. The CDR3 DNA reads as TGCGCCAGCAGCACTGACTCCTCGACCGGGAGTGAAGCTTTCTTT.

This clone occurred a few times. This chain uses TRBV13 with TRBJ2-1; 7 bases line up with TRBD2. Germline CDR1 PRHDT, CDR2 FYEKMQ (reference sequence). Losses at the gene ends were 0 bases for V and 7 bases for J; bases not matched to a gene: 15. CDR3 length equals 18 residues. CDR3 coding DNA: TGTGCCAGCAGCTTAGGCAAACTAGCCGGGGGGTGGCAAAATGAGCAGTTCTTC. It encodes CASSLGKLAGGWQNEQFF. Full variable domain (remainder filled in from reference TRBV13 and TRBJ2-1): AAGVIQSPRHLIKEKRETATLKCYPIPRHDTVYWYQQGPGQDPQFLISFYEKMQSDKGSIPDRFSAQQFSDYHSELNMSSLELGDSALYFCASSLGKLAGGWQNEQFFGPGTRLTVL.

The chain couples TRBV12-3 or TRBV12-4 to TRBJ1-2; D gene ambiguous. V lost 1 base and J 7 bases, leaving 10 bases between the germline ends. The CDR3 spans 13 residues. The CDR3 nucleotides read TGTGCCAGCAGTTTAGAGGGTCACGTTGGCTACACCTTC. Protein sequence: CASSLEGHVGYTF.